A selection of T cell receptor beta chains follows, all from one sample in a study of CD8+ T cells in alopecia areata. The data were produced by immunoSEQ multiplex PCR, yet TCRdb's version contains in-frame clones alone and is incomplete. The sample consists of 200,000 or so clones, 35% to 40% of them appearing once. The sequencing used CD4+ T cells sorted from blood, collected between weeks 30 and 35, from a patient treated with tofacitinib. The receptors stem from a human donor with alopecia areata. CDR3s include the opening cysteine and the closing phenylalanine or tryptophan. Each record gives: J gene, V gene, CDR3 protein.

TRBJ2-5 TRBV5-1 CASSFGDQETQYF
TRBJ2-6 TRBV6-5 CASRTGVSGANVLTF
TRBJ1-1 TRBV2 CASSEARQGEAFF
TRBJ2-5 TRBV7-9 CASSLGGVETQYF
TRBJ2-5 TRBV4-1 CASSLPGLGETQYF
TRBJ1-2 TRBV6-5 CASTPGGHYGYTF
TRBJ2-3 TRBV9 CASSPTSYSTDTQYF
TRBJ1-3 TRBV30 CAWNRGTSGNTIYF
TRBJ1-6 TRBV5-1 CASSLEGPNSPLHF
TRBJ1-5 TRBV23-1 CASSRTACGPQHF
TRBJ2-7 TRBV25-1 CASSEPGIYEQYF
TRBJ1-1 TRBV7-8 CASSFGQGGEAFF
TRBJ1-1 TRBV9 CASSVTDLNTEAFF
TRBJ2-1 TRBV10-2 CASSDPLRGEQFF
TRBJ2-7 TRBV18 CASSKTLPGQGYEQYF
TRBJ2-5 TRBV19 CASSMPGLVVTQYF
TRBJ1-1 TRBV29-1 CSVQGQVMNTEAFF
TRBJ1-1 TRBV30 CAWSRGQGVPEAFF
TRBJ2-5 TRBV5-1 CASSLLSALQETQYF
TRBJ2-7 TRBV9 CASSTSTGVGPLGYEQYF
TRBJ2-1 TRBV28 CASINGNEQFF
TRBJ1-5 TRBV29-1 CSVVVVFGDNQPQHF
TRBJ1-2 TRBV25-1 CASSLGGYGYTF
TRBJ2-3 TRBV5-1 CASSGRDSRLADTQYF
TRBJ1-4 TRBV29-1 CSVAGLLNEKLFF
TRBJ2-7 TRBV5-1 CASSLVMTGVDEQYF
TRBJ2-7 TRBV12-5 CASERDSFHEQYF
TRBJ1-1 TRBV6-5 CASSRTGRDTEAFF
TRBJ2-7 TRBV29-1 CSVRTPSSYEQYF
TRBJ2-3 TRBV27 CASSLGTYSTDTQYF
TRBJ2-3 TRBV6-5 CASSSPRVRSTDTQYF
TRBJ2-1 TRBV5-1 CASSLQDRNDNEQFF
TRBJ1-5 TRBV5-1 CASGGQGRNQPQHF
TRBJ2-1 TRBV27 CASSFGGLAGADEQFF
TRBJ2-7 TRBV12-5 CASGTDRSYEQYF
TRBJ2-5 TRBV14 CASSQSRGPQETQYF
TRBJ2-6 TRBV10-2 CASSEGGSGANVLTF
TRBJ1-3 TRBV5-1 CASSLAGAESSGNTIYF
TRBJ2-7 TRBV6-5 CASSYSHRAYYEQYF
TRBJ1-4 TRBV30 CAWSERDRDEKLFF
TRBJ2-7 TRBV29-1 CSVARGLLSYEQYF
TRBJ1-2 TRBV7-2 CASSSPTVALNYGYTF
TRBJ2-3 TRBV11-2 CASSSGLAGGGTDTQYF
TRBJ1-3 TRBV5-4 CATAEAPHSGNTIYF
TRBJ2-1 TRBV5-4 CASSLSDRVYNEQFF
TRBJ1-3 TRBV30 CALGQGSGNTIYF
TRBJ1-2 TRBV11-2 CASSLDLSNYGYTF
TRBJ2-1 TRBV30 CAWSVGTSVNNEQFF
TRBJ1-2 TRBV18 CASSPPSGYGYTF
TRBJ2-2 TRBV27 CASSGRVGYTGELFF
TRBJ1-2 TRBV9 CASSPLEGGYTF
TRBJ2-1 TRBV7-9 CASSLEEGNEQFF